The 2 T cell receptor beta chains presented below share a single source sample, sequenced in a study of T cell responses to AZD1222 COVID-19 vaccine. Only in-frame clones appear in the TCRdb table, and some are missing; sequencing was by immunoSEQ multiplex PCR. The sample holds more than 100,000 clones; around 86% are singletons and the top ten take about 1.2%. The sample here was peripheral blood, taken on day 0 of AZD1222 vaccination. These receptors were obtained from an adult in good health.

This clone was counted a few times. The CDR3 DNA reads TGTGCCAGCTCACCCCCGATAGTGGTAGGCTACACCTTC. Translating gives CASSPPIVVGYTF. The V and J genes are TRBV18 and TRBJ1-2; unclear D gene. Germline V CDR1 and CDR2: KGHSH, LQKENI. V lost 3 bases to trimming and J lost 8 bases, with 13 bases between them. The CDR3 contains 13 residues. Full variable domain (missing parts from reference TRBV18 and TRBJ1-2): NAGVMQNPRHLVRRRGQEARLRCSPMKGHSHVYWYRQLPEEGLKFMVYLQKENIIDESGMPKERFSAEFPKEGPSILRIQQVVRGDSAAYFCASSPPIVVGYTFGSGTRLTVV.

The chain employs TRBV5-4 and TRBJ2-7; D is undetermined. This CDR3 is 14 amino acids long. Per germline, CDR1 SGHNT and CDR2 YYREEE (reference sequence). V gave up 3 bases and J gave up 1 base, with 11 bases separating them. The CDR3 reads CASSSGGQSYEQYF. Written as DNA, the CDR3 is TGTGCCAGCAGCTCCGGTGGGCAATCCTACGAGCAGTACTTC.